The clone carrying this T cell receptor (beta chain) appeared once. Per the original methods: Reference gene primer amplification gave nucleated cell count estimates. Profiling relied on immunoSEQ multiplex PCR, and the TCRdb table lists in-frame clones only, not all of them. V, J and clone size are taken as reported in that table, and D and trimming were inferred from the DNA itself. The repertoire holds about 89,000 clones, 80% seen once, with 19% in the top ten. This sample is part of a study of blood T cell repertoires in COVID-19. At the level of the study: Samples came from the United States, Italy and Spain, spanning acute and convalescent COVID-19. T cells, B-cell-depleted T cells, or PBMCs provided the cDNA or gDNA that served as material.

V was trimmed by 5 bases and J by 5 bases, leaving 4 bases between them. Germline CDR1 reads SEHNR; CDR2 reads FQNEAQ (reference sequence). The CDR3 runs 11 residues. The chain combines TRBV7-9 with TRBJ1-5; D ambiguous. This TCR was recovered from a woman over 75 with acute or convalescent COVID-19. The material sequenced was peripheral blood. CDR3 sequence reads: CASSPYQPQHF. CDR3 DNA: TGTGCCAGCAGCCCGTATCAGCCCCAGCATTTT.